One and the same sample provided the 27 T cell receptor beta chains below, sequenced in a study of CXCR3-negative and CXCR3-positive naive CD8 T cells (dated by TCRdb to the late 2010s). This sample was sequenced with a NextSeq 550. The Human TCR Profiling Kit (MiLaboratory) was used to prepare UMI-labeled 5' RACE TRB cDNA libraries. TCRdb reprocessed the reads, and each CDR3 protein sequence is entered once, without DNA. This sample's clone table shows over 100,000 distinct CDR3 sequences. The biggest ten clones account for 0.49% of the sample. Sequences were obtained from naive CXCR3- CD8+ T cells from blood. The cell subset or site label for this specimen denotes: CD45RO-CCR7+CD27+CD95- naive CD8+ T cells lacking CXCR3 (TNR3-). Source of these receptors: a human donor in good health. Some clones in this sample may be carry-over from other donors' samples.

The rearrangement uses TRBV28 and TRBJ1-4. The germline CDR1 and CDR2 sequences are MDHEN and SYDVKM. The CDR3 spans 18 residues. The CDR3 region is CASSSTKSLYRSSEKLFF. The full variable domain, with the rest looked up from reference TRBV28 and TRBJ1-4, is DVKVTQSSRYLVKRTGEKVFLECVQDMDHENMFWYRQDPGLGLRLIYFSYDVKMKEKGDIPEGYSVSREKKERFSLILESASTNQTSMYLCASSSTKSLYRSSEKLFFGSGTQLSVL.

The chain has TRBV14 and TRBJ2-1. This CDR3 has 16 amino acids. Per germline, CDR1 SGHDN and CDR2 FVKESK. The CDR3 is CASSQEGTGFWDEQFF.

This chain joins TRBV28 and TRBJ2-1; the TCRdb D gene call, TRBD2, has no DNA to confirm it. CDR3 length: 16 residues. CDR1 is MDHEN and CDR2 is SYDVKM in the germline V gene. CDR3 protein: CASSPGRGLAGDEQFF.

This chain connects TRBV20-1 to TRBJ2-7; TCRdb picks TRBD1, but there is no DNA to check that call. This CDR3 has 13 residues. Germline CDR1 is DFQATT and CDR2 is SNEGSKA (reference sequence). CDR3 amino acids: CSASSGGWYEQYF.

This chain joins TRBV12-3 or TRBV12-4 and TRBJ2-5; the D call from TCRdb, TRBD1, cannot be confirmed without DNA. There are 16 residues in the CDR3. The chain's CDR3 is CASSRGQGGVQETQYF.

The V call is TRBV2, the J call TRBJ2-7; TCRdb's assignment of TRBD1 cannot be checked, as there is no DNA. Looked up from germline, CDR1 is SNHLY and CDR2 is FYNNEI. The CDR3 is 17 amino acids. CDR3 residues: CASSEERLGTGTYEQYF.

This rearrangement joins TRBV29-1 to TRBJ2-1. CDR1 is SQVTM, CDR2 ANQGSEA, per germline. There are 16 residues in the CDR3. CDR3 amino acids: CSATGVWQSSYNEQFF.

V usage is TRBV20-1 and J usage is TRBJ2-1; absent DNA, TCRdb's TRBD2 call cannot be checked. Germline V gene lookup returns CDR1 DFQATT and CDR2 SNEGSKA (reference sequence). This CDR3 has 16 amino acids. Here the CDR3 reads CSASISAGETYNEQFF.

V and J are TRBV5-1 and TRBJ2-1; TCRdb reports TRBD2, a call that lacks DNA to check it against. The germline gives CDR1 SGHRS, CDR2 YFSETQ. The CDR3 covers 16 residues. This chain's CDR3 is CASSLVPSGGLDEQFF.

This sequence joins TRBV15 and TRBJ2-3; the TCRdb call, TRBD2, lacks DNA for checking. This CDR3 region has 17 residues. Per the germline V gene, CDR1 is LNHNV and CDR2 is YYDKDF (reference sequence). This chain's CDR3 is CATSSPEGPTVTDTQYF. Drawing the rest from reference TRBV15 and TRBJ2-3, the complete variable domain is DAMVIQNPRYQVTQFGKPVTLSCSQTLNHNVMYWYQQKSSQAPKLLFHYYDKDFNNEADTPDNFQSRRPNTSFCFLDIRSPGLGDTAMYLCATSSPEGPTVTDTQYFGPGTRLTVL.

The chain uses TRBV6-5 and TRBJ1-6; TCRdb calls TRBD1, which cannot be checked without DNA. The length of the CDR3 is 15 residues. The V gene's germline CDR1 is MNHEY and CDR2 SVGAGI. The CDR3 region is CASGQISSYNSPLHF.

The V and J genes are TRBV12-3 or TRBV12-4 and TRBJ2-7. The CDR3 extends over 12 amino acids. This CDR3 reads CASSSLLAEQYF.

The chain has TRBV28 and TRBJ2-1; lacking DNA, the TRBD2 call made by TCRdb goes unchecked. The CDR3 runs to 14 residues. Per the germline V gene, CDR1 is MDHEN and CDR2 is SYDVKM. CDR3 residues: CASGTSGRSNEQFF.

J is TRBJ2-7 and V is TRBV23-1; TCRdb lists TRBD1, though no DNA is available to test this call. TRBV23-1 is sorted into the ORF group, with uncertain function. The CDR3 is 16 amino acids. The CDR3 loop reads CASSRNRDRGSYEQYF.

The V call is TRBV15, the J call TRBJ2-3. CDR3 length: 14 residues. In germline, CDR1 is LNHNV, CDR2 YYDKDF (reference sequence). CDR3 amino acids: CATSRTANADTQYF.

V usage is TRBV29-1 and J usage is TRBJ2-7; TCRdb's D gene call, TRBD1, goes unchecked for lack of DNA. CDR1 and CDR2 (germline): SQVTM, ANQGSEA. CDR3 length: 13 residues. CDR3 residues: CSVEDLSGYEQYF.

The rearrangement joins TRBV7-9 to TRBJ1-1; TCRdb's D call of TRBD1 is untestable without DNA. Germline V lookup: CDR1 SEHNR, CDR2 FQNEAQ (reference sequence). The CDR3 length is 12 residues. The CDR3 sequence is CASSPGATEAFF.

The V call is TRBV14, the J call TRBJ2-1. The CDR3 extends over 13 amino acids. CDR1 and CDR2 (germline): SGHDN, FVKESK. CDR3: CASSQVLDNEQFF.

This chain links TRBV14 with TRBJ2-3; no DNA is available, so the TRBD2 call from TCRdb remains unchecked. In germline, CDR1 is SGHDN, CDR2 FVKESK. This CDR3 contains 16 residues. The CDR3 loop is CASSLGERVSTDTQYF.

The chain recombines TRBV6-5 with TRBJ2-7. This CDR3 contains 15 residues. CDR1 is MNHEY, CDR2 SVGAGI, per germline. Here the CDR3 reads CASSYSTGDSYEQYF.

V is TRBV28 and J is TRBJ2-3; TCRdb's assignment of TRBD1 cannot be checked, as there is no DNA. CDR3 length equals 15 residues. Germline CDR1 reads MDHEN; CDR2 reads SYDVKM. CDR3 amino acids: CASRLTGGLADTQYF.

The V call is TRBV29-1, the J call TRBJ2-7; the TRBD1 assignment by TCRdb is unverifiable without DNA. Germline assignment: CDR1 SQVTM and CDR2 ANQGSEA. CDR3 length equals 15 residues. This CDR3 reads CSVVTGTGGSYEQYF.

CDR3 protein: CATPPPTGPYGYTF. J is TRBJ1-2 and V is TRBV5-1; with no DNA, the TCRdb D assignment of TRBD1 cannot be verified. This CDR3 has 14 amino acids. Germline CDR1 SGHRS, CDR2 YFSETQ.

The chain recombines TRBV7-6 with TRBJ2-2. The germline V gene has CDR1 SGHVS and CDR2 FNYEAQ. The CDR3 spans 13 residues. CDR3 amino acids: CASSLGATGELFF. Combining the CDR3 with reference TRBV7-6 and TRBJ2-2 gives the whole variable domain GAGVSQSPRYKVTKRGQDVALRCDPISGHVSLYWYRQALGQGPEFLTYFNYEAQQDKSGLPNDRFSAERPEGSISTLTIQRTEQRDSAMYRCASSLGATGELFFGEGSRLTVL.

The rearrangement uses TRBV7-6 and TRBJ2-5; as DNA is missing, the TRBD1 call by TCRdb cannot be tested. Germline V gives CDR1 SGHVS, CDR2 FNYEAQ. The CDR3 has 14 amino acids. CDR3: CASSLDRVEETQYF.

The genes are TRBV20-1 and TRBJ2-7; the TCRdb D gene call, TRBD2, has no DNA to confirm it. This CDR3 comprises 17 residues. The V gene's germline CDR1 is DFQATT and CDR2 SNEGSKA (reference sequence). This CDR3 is CSARHSTGLAGGFEQYF.

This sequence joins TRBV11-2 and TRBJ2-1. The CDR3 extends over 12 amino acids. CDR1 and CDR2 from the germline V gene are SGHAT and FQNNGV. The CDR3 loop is CASSYSYTEQFF.